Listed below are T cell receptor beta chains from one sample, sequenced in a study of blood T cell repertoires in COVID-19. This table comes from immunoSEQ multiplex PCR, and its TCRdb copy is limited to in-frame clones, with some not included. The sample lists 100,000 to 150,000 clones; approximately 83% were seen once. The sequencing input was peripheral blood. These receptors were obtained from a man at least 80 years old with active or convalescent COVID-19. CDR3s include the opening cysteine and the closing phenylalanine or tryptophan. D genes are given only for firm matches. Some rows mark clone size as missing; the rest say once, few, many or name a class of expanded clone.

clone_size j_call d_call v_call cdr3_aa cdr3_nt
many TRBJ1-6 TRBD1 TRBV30 CAWSGGQDNSPLHF TGTGCCTGGAGTGGAGGACAGGACAATTCACCCCTCCACTTT
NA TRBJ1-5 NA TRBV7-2 CASSLGGGYSNQPQHF TGTGCCAGCAGCTTAGGCGGCGGTTATAGCAATCAGCCCCAGCATTTT
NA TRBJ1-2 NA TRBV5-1 CASSLVQGGSNYGYTF TGCGCCAGCAGCTTGGTTCAGGGTGGGTCGAACTATGGCTACACCTTC
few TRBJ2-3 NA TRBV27 CASRSPEIPGGRNTQYF TGTGCCAGCAGATCGCCCGAGATCCCGGGGGGCCGGAATACGCAGTATTTT
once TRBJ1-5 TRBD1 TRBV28 CASKVQGKPQHF TGTGCCAGCAAAGTACAGGGGAAGCCCCAGCATTTT
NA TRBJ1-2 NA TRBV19 CASRNTGTTNYGYTF TGTGCCAGTAGAAATACCGGGACAACTAACTATGGCTACACCTTC
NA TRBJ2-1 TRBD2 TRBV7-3 CASSPTGGNHNEQFF TGTGCCAGCAGCCCCACGGGGGGGAACCACAATGAGCAGTTCTTC
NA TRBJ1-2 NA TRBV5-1 CASSWGRGNYGYTF TGCGCCAGCAGCTGGGGGCGAGGCAACTATGGCTACACCTTC
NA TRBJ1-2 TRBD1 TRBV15 CATSTGQGWGYGYTF TGTGCCACCAGCACGGGACAGGGATGGGGCTATGGCTACACCTTC
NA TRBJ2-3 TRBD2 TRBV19 CASSRLAGATDTQYF TGTGCCAGTAGCCGACTAGCGGGGGCCACAGATACGCAGTATTTT
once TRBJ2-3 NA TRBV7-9 CASSLAVGQLSTDTQYF TGTGCCAGCAGCTTAGCCGTCGGACAACTAAGCACAGATACGCAGTATTTT
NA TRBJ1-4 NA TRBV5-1 CASRRRDPNEKLFF TGCGCCAGCCGCCGGAGGGATCCTAATGAAAAACTGTTTTTT
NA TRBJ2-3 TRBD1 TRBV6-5 CASSSQPARGRATQYF TGTGCCAGCAGTTCGCAGCCCGCGAGGGGGCGGGCTACGCAGTATTTT
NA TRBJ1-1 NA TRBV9 CASSALGGGPGATEAFF TGTGCCAGCAGCGCCCTGGGGGGGGGCCCCGGGGCCACTGAAGCTTTCTTT
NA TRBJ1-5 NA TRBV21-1 CASSNVSGNQPQHF TGTGCCAGCAGCAATGTATCGGGCAATCAGCCCCAGCATTTT
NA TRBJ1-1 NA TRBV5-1 CASAQGKGNTEAFF TGCGCCAGCGCTCAGGGGAAGGGGAACACTGAAGCTTTCTTT
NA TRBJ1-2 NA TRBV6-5 CASRGSGISPYGYTF TGTGCCAGCAGAGGCTCAGGGATTAGTCCCTATGGCTACACCTTC
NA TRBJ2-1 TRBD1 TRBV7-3 CASSLGTGGTSYNEQFF TGTGCCAGCAGCTTAGGGACAGGGGGTACCTCCTACAATGAGCAGTTCTTC
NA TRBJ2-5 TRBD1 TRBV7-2 CASSPRQGSVTTQYF TGTGCCAGCAGCCCCCGACAGGGTTCTGTGACGACCCAGTACTTC
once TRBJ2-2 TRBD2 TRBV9 CASSVPSSGNTGELFF TGTGCCAGCAGCGTACCCTCTAGCGGAAACACCGGGGAGCTGTTTTTT
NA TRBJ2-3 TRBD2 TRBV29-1 CSVSGGLAGDPDTQYF TGCAGCGTCTCCGGGGGACTAGCGGGAGATCCAGATACGCAGTATTTT
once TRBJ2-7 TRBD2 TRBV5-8 CASSRWFAGGSSYEQYF TGTGCCAGCAGCCGGTGGTTTGCGGGAGGGAGCTCCTACGAGCAGTACTTC
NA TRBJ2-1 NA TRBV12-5 CARRGNPDEQFF TGTGCCAGACGGGGAAATCCCGATGAGCAGTTCTTC
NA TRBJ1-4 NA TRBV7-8 CASSPWRAGANEKLFF TGTGCCAGCAGCCCATGGCGGGCAGGGGCTAATGAAAAACTGTTTTTT
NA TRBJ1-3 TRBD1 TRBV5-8 CASSSTTGVAGNTIYF TGTGCCAGCAGCTCGACGACAGGGGTGGCTGGAAACACCATATATTTT
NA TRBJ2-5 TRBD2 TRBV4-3 CASSQDRLAGGRETQYF TGCGCCAGCAGCCAAGATAGACTAGCGGGAGGACGGGAGACCCAGTACTTC
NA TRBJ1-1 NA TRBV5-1 CASSPAGTFPTEAFF TGCGCCAGCAGCCCTGCCGGGACATTCCCCACTGAAGCTTTCTTT
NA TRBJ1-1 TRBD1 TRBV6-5 CASTTGGGGNTEAFF TGTGCCAGCACCACAGGGGGCGGTGGTAATACTGAAGCTTTCTTT
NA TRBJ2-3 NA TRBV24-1 CATSGWTAPTDTQYF TGTGCCACCAGCGGATGGACAGCCCCCACAGATACGCAGTATTTT
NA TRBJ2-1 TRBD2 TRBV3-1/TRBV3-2 CASSQVAGGYNEQFF TGTGCCAGCAGCCAGGTCGCGGGGGGGTACAATGAGCAGTTCTTC
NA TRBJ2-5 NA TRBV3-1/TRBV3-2 CASSHLAVQETQYF TGTGCCAGCAGCCATCTAGCTGTTCAAGAGACCCAGTACTTC
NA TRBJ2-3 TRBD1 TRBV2 CASSEARRTGFADTQYF TGTGCCAGCAGTGAAGCGCGTAGGACAGGGTTTGCAGATACGCAGTATTTT
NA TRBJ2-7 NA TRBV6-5 CASRSLGGLSYEQYF TGTGCCAGCAGGTCGCTCGGGGGGCTCTCCTACGAGCAGTACTTC
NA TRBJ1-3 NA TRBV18 CASSPAGYGNTIYF TGTGCCAGCTCACCAGCGGGGTACGGAAACACCATATATTTT
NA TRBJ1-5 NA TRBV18 CASSPGGHNNQPQHF TGTGCCAGCTCACCCGGGGGTCACAACAATCAGCCCCAGCATTTT
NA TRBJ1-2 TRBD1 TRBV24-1 CATSDFGQGGYGYTF TGTGCCACCAGTGATTTCGGACAGGGCGGCTATGGCTACACCTTC
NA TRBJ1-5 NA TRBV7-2 CASSGGAPQPQHF TGTGCCAGCAGCGGAGGGGCTCCTCAGCCCCAGCATTTT
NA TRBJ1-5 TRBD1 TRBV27 CASSNRGGNQPQHF TGTGCCAGCAGTAACAGGGGTGGCAATCAGCCCCAGCATTTT
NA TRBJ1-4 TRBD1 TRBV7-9 CASSRTGGRGEKLFF TGTGCCAGCAGCCGGACAGGGGGCAGGGGTGAAAAACTGTTTTTT
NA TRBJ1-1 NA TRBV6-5 CASSYSGGNTEAFF TGTGCCAGCAGTTACTCGGGGGGGAACACTGAAGCTTTCTTT
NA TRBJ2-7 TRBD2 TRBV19 CASRKRPGLANEQYF TGTGCCAGTAGAAAACGACCGGGACTAGCGAACGAGCAGTACTTC
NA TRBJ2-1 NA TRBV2 CASSRDFNNEQFF TGTGCCAGCAGCCGGGACTTCAACAATGAGCAGTTCTTC
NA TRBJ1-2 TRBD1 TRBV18 CASSPTTFRDRGGYTF TGTGCCAGCTCACCAACTACTTTCCGGGACAGGGGCGGCTACACCTTC
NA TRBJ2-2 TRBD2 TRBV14 CASSQDLAGARNTGELFF TGTGCCAGCAGCCAGGATTTAGCGGGAGCGAGGAACACCGGGGAGCTGTTTTTT
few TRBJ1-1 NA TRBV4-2 CASRTQPGSSLAEAFF TGTGCCAGCAGAACACAGCCGGGGTCTTCTCTGGCTGAAGCTTTCTTT
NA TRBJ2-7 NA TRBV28 CASSLRVSYEQYF TGTGCCAGCAGTTTGCGGGTCTCCTACGAGCAGTACTTC
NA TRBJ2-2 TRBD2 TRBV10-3 CAISVSGRGTGELFF TGTGCCATCAGCGTAAGCGGGAGGGGCACCGGGGAGCTGTTTTTT
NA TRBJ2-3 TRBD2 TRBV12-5 CASGLVGGLAGAGDSTDTQYF TGTGCTAGTGGTTTGGTAGGCGGACTAGCGGGAGCGGGGGATAGCACAGATACGCAGTATTTT
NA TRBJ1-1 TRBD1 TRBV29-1 CSGRGGPTEAFF TGCAGCGGCCGAGGGGGCCCCACTGAAGCTTTCTTT
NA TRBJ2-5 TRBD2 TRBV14 CASSQDPGGGPQETQYF TGTGCCAGCAGCCAAGACCCAGGCGGGGGGCCGCAGGAGACCCAGTACTTC
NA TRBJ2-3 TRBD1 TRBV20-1 CSASRQGQGTDTQYF TGCAGTGCTAGTAGACAGGGACAGGGAACAGATACGCAGTATTTT
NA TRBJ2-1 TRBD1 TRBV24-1 CATSDQGASYNEQFF TGTGCCACCAGTGATCAGGGGGCTTCCTACAATGAGCAGTTCTTC
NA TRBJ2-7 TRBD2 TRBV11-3 CASSLMAGELSEQYF TGTGCCAGCAGCTTGATGGCGGGAGAGCTTTCCGAGCAGTACTTC
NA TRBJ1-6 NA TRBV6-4 CASSDLTAEYNSPLHF TGTGCCAGCAGTGACTTGACAGCCGAGTATAATTCACCCCTCCACTTT
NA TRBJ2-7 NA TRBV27 CASSAHRAAYEQYF TGTGCCAGCAGTGCCCACAGGGCCGCCTACGAGCAGTACTTC